The 6 T cell receptor beta chains reported below all come from one sample, sequenced in a study of T cell changes during pregnancy in multiple sclerosis. Data came from immunoSEQ multiplex PCR; TCRdb stores just in-frame clones and leaves some out. The data show over 50,000 clones, around 91% seen once. This specimen consisted of peripheral blood, obtained in the third trimester of pregnancy. The receptors come from a female donor in good health, enrolled as a control in a pregnancy study.

V gene TRBV4-3 combines with J gene TRBJ2-7, with D possibly matching TRBD2 (6 bases). V was cut by 0 bases and J by 5 bases, with 11 bases left in between. The germline CDR1 and CDR2 sequences are LGHNA and YSLEER. This CDR3 has 14 residues. CDR3 in amino acids: CASSQDWRGDEQYF. For the CDR3, the DNA is TGCGCCAGCAGCCAAGACTGGCGGGGCGACGAGCAGTACTTC.

The chain couples TRBV5-1 to TRBJ2-5; TRBD2 matches at 7 bases. This CDR3 comprises 14 residues. Losses at the gene ends were 4 bases for V and 1 base for J; bases not matched to a gene: 4. In germline, CDR1 is SGHRS, CDR2 YFSETQ. CDR3 nucleotides: TGCGCCAGCAGCCCTTCGGGGGGCCAAGAGACCCAGTACTTC. It is translated as CASSPSGGQETQYF.

This chain joins TRBV6-5 and TRBJ2-1; 7 nucleotides line up with TRBD2. Per the germline V gene, CDR1 is MNHEY and CDR2 is SVGAGI. The CDR3 spans 15 residues. With 6 bases clipped from V and 0 bases from J, the junction kept 5 bases outside the gene matches. CDR3 region: CASRTSPSSYNEQFF. The CDR3 region has the DNA TGTGCCAGCAGGACTAGCCCGAGCTCCTACAATGAGCAGTTCTTC.

The chain joins TRBV5-5 to TRBJ2-7, with a weak D call TRBD1 (6 bases). Germline V gives CDR1 SGHKS, CDR2 YYEKEE (reference sequence). Deletions cut 1 base from V and 3 bases from J, with 17 bases between. The CDR3 spans 16 residues. CDR3 nucleotide sequence: TGTGCCAGCAGCTTGTGGTCGGGTCAGGGGAGCTACGAGCAGTACTTC. This gives the protein CASSLWSGQGSYEQYF.

The rearrangement joins TRBV7-9 to TRBJ2-3; D is perhaps TRBD1 (5 bases). The germline V gene encodes CDR1 SEHNR and CDR2 FQNEAQ (reference sequence). This CDR3 spans 14 amino acids. V lost 5 bases, J lost 2 bases, and 11 bases lay in between. This chain's CDR3 is CASSKRGFTDTQYF. CDR3 coding DNA: TGTGCCAGCAGCAAAAGGGGCTTCACAGATACGCAGTATTTT.

This clone appeared a few times. This rearrangement joins TRBV19 to TRBJ1-6; a weak D match, TRBD1 (5 bases). V lost 5 bases, J lost 9 bases, and 17 bases lay in between. Germline V gives CDR1 LNHDA, CDR2 SQIVND (reference sequence). CDR3 size: 15 residues. As DNA, the CDR3 is TGTGCCAGTAGTCCGAAGGGACTGATGGGTTCACCCCTCCACTTT. The encoded protein is CASSPKGLMGSPLHF.